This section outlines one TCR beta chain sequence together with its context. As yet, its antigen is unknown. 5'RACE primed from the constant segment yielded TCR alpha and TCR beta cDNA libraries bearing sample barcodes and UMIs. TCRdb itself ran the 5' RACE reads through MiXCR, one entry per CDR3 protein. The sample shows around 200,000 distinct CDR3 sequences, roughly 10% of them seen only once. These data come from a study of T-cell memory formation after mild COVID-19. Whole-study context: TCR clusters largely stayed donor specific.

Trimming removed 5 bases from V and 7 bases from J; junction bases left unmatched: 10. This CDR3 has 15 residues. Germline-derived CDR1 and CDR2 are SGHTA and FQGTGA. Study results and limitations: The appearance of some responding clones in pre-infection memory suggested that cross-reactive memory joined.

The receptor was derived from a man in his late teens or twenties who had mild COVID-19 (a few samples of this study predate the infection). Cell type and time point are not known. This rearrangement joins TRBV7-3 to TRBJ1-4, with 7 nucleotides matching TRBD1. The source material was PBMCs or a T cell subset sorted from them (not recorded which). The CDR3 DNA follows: TGTGCCAGCAGCCGGACAGGAGTACGCGGTGAAAAACTGTTTTTT. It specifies CASSRTGVRGEKLFF. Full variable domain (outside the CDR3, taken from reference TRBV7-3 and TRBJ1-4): GAGVSQTPSNKVTEKGKYVELRCDPISGHTALYWYRQSLGQGPEFLIYFQGTGAADDSGLPNDRFFAVRPEGSVSTLKIQRTERGDSAVYLCASSRTGVRGEKLFFGSGTQLSVL.